Here is one T cell receptor (beta chain) with its context. The specificity of this receptor is unknown. The record has no base qualities; no much larger clone is one base away. V loses 3 bases, J loses 4 bases, and the germline ends lie 18 bases apart. The CDR3 starts with the cysteine, ends with the phenylalanine, and has 16 residues. Just CDR3 DNA is preserved here, 48 bases in frame from base 1. From a lookup of the germline V gene (reference sequence), CDR1 and CDR2 are MNHEY and SMNVEV. The sample comes from a study of blood T cell repertoires in COVID-19 (dated by TCRdb to 2018 to 2020). Some background on the complete study: Collaborator samples came from the United States, Italy and Spain and covered acute and convalescent phases of COVID-19. The material from the prospective study consisted of cDNA or gDNA derived from T cells, B-cell-depleted T cells, or PBMCs. The dataset comprised deeply sampled blood TCRbeta repertoires from subjects exposed to, actively infected with, or recovered from COVID-19. The repertoires were made available in a free public database intended to serve as a resource for research on the immune response to SARS-CoV-2. The samples were drawn from the first 160 participants of the ongoing ImmuneRACE study and from about 1,200 subjects provided by 6 global collaborators. Sample metadata almost always included a de-identified subject ID, COVID-19 status, age in years and sex. Where available, HLA class I and class II types were obtained from metadata supplied by the sample provider rather than from assay-based typing.

In Seattle, one collaborating source enrolled patients while the infection was active and tracked those patients longitudinally over the course of disease. The collaborating institutions used their own protocols to collect whole blood in K2EDTA tubes. Collaborator samples were shipped for TCRbeta analysis as frozen whole blood, isolated PBMCs, or DNA extracted from either sample type. The immunoSEQ Assay, a bias-controlled multiplex PCR, was used to amplify TCRbeta CDR3 regions from genomic DNA. In the authors' own workflow: The number of nucleated cells in each sample was estimated by amplification of reference gene primers within the assay. To quantify the absolute abundance of each unique TCRbeta CDR3 rearrangement, sequence reads were collapsed and filtered. For each sample, productive Simpson clonality was calculated as the square root of Simpson's diversity index across productive rearrangements. The table was pulled from immuneACCESS by TCRdb, which kept in-frame rearrangements only. Such tables lose some clones; where checked, under half of the loss comes from unresolved V genes, and the rest has no known cause. That table supplies the V and J calls and clone size; D and trimming were determined from the DNA. Within this sample are fewer than 200,000 clones, with around 86% of them counted one time only. The ten most abundant clones make up less than 3% of the sample.

Overall study results and their limits: How much clinical and demographic metadata was included differed by source and by participant, and the metadata was provided uncurated.

The chain is made from TRBV27 and TRBJ1-1; 5 matching bases give a weak D call of TRBD1. The receptor comes from an elderly woman with COVID-19, enrolled during active disease. Sequenced: peripheral blood. The DNA sequence reads TGTGCCAGCAGTTTGGGGCGCGGGGGGGTGACCACTGAAGCTTTCTTT. It translates to CASSLGRGGVTTEAFF.